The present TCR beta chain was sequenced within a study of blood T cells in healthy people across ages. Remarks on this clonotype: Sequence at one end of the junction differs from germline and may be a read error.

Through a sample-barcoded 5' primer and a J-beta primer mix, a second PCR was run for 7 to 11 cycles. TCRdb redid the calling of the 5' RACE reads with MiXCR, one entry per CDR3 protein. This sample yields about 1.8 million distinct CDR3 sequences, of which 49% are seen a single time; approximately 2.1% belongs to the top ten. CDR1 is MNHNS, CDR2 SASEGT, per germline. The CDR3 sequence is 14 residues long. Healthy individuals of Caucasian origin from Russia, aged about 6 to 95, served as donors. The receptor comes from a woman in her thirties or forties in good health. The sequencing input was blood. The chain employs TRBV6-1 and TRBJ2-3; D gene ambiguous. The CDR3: CASSSGPTTDTRYF. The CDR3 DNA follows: TGTGCCAGCAGCTCCGGACCGACCACAGATACGCGGTATTTT.